This TCR beta chain was sequenced for a study of blood T cells in healthy people across ages. The CDR3 consists of 16 residues. Germline CDR1 LGHDT, CDR2 YNNKEL (reference sequence). This clonotype has only a few counts. A second PCR, run for roughly 7 to 11 cycles, used a sample-barcoded 5' primer plus a J-beta primer mix. TCRdb re-called the 5' RACE reads with MiXCR, one entry per CDR3 protein. Among about 570,000 distinct CDR3 sequences listed, about 27% were seen once. These same records also appear under a second study, on T cells of mothers and their children.

V is TRBV3-1 and J is TRBJ2-5; 7 positions agree with TRBD2. The J call may be mistaken, given a closer DNA end match to TRBJ2-7. The sequenced sample was blood. This TCR came from a boy between 2 and 10 years old in good health. Here the CDR3 DNA reads TGTGCCAGCAGCTGTGACCATGGGACTATTAACTACGAGCAGTACTTC. It is translated as CASSCDHGTINYEQYF.